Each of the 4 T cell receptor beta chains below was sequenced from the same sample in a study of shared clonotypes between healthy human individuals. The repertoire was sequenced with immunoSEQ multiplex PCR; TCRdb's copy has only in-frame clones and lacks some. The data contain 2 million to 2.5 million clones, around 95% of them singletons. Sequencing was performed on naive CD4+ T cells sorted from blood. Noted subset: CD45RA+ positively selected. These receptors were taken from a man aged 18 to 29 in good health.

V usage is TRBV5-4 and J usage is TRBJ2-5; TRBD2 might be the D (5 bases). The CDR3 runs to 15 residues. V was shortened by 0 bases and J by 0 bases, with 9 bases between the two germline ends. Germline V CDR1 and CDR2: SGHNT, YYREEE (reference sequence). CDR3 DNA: TGTGCCAGCAGCTTGGACGGGGTGAACCAAGAGACCCAGTACTTC. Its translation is CASSLDGVNQETQYF.

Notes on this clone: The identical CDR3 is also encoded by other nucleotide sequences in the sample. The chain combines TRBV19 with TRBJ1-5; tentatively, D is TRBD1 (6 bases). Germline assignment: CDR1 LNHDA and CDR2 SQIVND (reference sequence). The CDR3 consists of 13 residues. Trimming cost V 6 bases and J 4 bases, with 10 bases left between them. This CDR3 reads CASSGQPNQPQHF. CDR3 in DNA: TGTGCCAGTAGCGGACAGCCTAATCAGCCCCAGCATTTT.

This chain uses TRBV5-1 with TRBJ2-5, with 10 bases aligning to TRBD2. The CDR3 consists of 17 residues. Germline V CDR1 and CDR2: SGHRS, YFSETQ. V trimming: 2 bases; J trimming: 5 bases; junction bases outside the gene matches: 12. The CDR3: CASSFEAGGKWGETQYF. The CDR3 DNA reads TGCGCCAGCAGCTTCGAAGCGGGAGGGAAGTGGGGCGAGACCCAGTACTTC.

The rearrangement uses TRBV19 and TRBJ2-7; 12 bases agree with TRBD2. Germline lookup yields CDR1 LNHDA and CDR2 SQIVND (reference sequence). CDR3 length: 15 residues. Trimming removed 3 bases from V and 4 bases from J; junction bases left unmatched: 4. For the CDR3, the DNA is TGTGCCAGTAGTATCGGGACTAGCGGGCTTTACGAGCAGTACTTC. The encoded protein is CASSIGTSGLYEQYF. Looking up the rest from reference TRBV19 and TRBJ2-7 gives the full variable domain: DGGITQSPKYLFRKEGQNVTLSCEQNLNHDAMYWYRQDPGQGLRLIYYSQIVNDFQKGDIAEGYSVSREKKESFPLTVTSAQKNPTAFYLCASSIGTSGLYEQYFGPGTRLTVT.